Below are 4 T cell receptor beta chains sequenced from a single sample in a study of a mutant IDH1 vaccine in newly diagnosed glioma. Time point in this sample: week 47, end of study. Each vaccine dose was 300 ug of mutant IDH1 20-mer peptide, with topical imiquimod. Sequencing used immunoSEQ multiplex PCR; TCRdb keeps in-frame clones, though not all of them. This sample has 55,000 to 65,000 clones, with about 80% found just once. For these receptors, no antigen is known. The specimen was PBMCs, collected from a glioma patient whose treatment included an IDH1 peptide vaccine. Receptors originate from a man in his forties or fifties with glioma.

V and J are TRBV7-9 and TRBJ2-7, with 8 positions matching TRBD2. V gave up 5 bases and J gave up 7 bases; unmatched junction bases: 10. CDR1 is SEHNR and CDR2 is FQNEAQ in the germline V gene (reference sequence). This CDR3 is 14 amino acids long. The chain's CDR3 is CASSPGGGRNEQYF. CDR3 sequence (DNA): TGTGCCAGCAGCCCGGGAGGGGGGCGGAATGAGCAGTACTTC.

The V and J genes are TRBV9 and TRBJ2-5; 9 nucleotides match TRBD1. Losses at the gene ends were 6 bases for V and 5 bases for J; bases not matched to a gene: 11. Germline CDR1 is SGDLS and CDR2 is YYNGEE. The CDR3 is 15 residues long. CDR3 nucleotide sequence: TGTGCCAGCACCCCTGGGGGACAGGGTGGGGAGACCCAGTACTTC. This sequence encodes CASTPGGQGGETQYF.

The chain combines TRBV13 with TRBJ2-3; D ambiguous. CDR1 and CDR2 from the germline V gene are PRHDT and FYEKMQ (reference sequence). This CDR3 is 12 amino acids long. The V end lost 0 bases, the J end lost 6 bases, and 4 bases lay between the germline ends. CDR3 loop: CASSLGQDTQYF. The CDR3 DNA follows: TGTGCCAGCAGCTTAGGTCAGGATACGCAGTATTTT.

The J gene is TRBJ1-2, the V gene TRBV19; a possible D gene is TRBD1 (5 bases). V lost 7 bases and J 2 bases, leaving 14 bases between the germline ends. Germline V gene lookup returns CDR1 LNHDA and CDR2 SQIVND (reference sequence). The CDR3 loop spans 14 amino acids. In nucleotides, the CDR3 is TGTGCCAGTACGGAGACTGACAGAAACTATGGCTACACCTTC. It specifies CASTETDRNYGYTF.